The 3 T cell receptor beta chains listed next were all sequenced from one sample in a study of OX40 agonist ivuxolimab in advanced cancers. The protocol was immunoSEQ multiplex PCR, while the TCRdb copy is restricted to in-frame clones and leaves out a portion. The repertoire holds 70,000 or so clones, with roughly 87% as singletons. The sample consisted of CD4+ or CD8+ T cells sorted from blood, taken in a trial of the OX40 agonist ivuxolimab. The source of these receptors is an adult with an advanced solid tumor such as melanoma, head and neck, liver or kidney cancer.

The gene calls are TRBV28 and TRBJ2-1; 8 positions agree with TRBD1. Trimming took 7 bases from V and 4 from J; bases not matched to a gene: 12. Per germline, CDR1 MDHEN and CDR2 SYDVKM. The CDR3 contains 16 residues. This chain's CDR3 is CASTTIRGPGYNEQFF. In nucleotides, the CDR3 is TGTGCCAGCACCACGATCAGGGGGCCGGGGTACAATGAGCAGTTCTTC.

The V and J genes are TRBV29-1 and TRBJ2-1; 9 bases match TRBD2. The CDR3 runs 16 residues. Per germline, CDR1 SQVTM and CDR2 ANQGSEA. The V and J ends lost 6 bases and 3 bases, in that order; junction bases with no gene match: 12. The chain's CDR3 is CSVPQLAGAYYNEQFF. The CDR3 nucleotides are TGCAGCGTCCCTCAGTTAGCGGGAGCCTACTACAATGAGCAGTTCTTC.

The CDR3 nucleotides read TGTGCCAGCAGTAAAGATTTCCGACAGGGGAGCAATCAGCCCCAGCATTTT. Translating it yields CASSKDFRQGSNQPQHF. The chain recombines TRBV28 with TRBJ1-5; 8 positions match TRBD1. The CDR3 covers 17 residues. Germline V gene data show CDR1 as MDHEN and CDR2 as SYDVKM. The V and J ends lost 5 bases and 1 base, in that order; junction bases with no gene match: 10. Full variable domain (remainder filled in from reference TRBV28 and TRBJ1-5): DVKVTQSSRYLVKRTGEKVFLECVQDMDHENMFWYRQDPGLGLRLIYFSYDVKMKEKGDIPEGYSVSREKKERFSLILESASTNQTSMYLCASSKDFRQGSNQPQHFGDGTRLSIL.